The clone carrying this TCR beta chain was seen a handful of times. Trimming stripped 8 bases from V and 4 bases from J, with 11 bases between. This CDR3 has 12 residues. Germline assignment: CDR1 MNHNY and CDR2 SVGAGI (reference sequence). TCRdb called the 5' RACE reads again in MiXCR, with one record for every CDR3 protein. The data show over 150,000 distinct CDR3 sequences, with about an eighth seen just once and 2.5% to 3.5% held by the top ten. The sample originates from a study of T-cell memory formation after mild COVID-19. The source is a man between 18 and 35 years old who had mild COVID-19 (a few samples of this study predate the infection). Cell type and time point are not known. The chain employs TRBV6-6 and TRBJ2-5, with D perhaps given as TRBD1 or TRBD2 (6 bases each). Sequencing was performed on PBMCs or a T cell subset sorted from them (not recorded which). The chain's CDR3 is CASCRGGETQYF. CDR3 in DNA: TGTGCCAGCTGCAGGGGAGGAGAGACCCAGTACTTC.